Sequencing of this TCR beta chain was carried out in a study of control samples from healthy donors and cancer patients. A remark on this clone: The same CDR3 arises from other DNA sequences in this sample as well.

Sequencing was performed with immunoSEQ multiplex PCR; in TCRdb, only in-frame clones are kept and a portion is missing. Altogether 110,000 to 150,000 clones are present, approximately 91% being singletons, with the ten largest covering less than 5.5%. V lost 0 bases and J lost 2, with 5 bases in between. This CDR3 is 13 amino acids long. Germline-derived CDR1 and CDR2 are SGHRS and YFSETQ. Input material: blood. The chain is built from TRBV5-1 and TRBJ1-2; no definite D call. The clonotype originates from a man aged 25-45 years in good health. CDR3 nucleotides: TGCGCCAGCAGCTTGGACGGGAACTATGGCTACACCTTC. It is translated as CASSLDGNYGYTF.